The text below deals with one T cell receptor (beta chain). This clonotype was counted once. Its antigen is currently not known. It has no much larger one-base neighbor in the sample; base qualities were not kept. A lone read is weak support. This specimen comes from a study of human T cells and chemical hapten exposure (dated by TCRdb to the early 2020s). General notes on the study: For sensitization, 2% DPC in acetone was applied to an approximately 2 cm by approximately 2 cm area of upper inner arm skin. Patch testing was performed on the upper back with Finn chambers containing 0.01% DPC, and the patch tests were scored after 6 days according to International Contact Dermatitis Research Group standards. Throughout the study period of roughly 24 weeks, patients also received therapeutic DPC doses to the scalp every week. The libraries were sequenced as a pool, and the TCR yield per sample differed mostly because of small variations in library volumes within the pool. Patient blood was sampled pre-sensitization (week 0) and at 2, 6 and about 24 weeks after DPC sensitization. For TCR sequencing, blood came from 25 to 35 alopecia patients at anywhere from one to four time points (pre-sensitization, 2, 6 and 24 weeks). The study tracked peripheral blood TCR repertoire changes in vivo during primary and secondary sensitization to the hapten diphenylcyclopropenone (DPC) in alopecia patients. Alopecia areata with under or over 50% scalp involvement, alopecia totalis and alopecia universalis were represented in the patient cohort, which was mostly female. General conclusions and limits of the study: DPC sensitization did not change the number of TCRs with a frequency above 1 in 1000, and there was no evidence of changes in global repertoire structure. After repeated subsampling, the strength of the expansion versus patch-test correlation and the threshold at which it became significant changed. Significantly more large CDR3 similarity clusters were formed by expanded TCRs than by pre-sensitization or healthy control sets, consistent with antigen-driven responses. Because every patient had alopecia, a presumed autoimmune disease, the patients' immune response might differ from that of healthy individuals. The number of PT1 expanded TCRs positively correlated with patch test score, significant at thresholds 8, 16 and 32 but not 4.

The time point label for this specimen denotes: patch test 1, 2 weeks after DPC sensitization. The treatment or condition label here, explained by the study, means: therapeutic diphenylcyclopropenone sensitization with weekly scalp DPC. Blood at each patch-test visit was drawn before the patch test was applied. Patients were considered eligible if aged 18 to 70, diagnosed with alopecia and deemed suitable for DPC therapy, and patients were excluded if pregnant. Total RNA was extracted from unfractionated whole blood that had been collected in Tempus Blood RNA tubes. Library prep was done by RACE. The sample was run on a NextSeq 500. Library preparation attached unique molecular identifiers to individual cDNA molecules for quantitative, reproducible TCR counting. For every blood RNA sample, sequencing covered both the TCR alpha and TCR beta chains. The original methods were these. The median number of TCRs per sample was 95,638, ranging from about 23,224 to 700,000. V, J and CDR3 annotation of the TCR reads was carried out using the Decombinator software suite. For the PS versus PT1 abundance plots, all samples were subsampled to the same number of TCRs (28,000). TCRs were defined as expanded if absent before sensitization and observed at least eight times at the 2-week time point. In TCRdb, the public reads were trimmed at Q25 with fastp and aligned with MiXCR, with productive beta chains retained. Rows are combined by CDR3 protein, so each entry shows the most common genes and DNA. The V and J calls and clone size come from TCRdb's table, not from the authors' own analysis. The sample table records 80,000 to 100,000 distinct CDR3 sequences; around 11% of these occur just once. Together, the top ten hold approximately 2.1% of the sample.

The TCR originated in a woman in her 40s with alopecia areata. Some clones in this sample may be carry-over from other donors' samples. This sample comprised whole blood, obtained in connection with sensitization to the hapten diphenylcyclopropenone (DPC).

The CDR3 has the sequence CSASAGTLYEQYF. At the DNA level, the sequence is TGCAGTGCTAGCGCGGGGACCCTCTACGAGCAGTACTTC. The chain is assembled from TRBV20-1 and TRBJ2-7; TRBD2 might be the D gene, on 6 matching bases. V drops 3 bases and J drops 3 bases, leaving 12 bases in between. The CDR3, cysteine through phenylalanine, is 13 amino acids long. Only the CDR3 portion is preserved as DNA: 39 bases, with reading frame beginning at the first base. Taken from the germline V gene (reference sequence), the CDR1 and CDR2 loops are DFQATT and SNEGSKA.